Each of the 19 T cell receptor beta chains below was sequenced from the same sample in a study of siplizumab effects on memory and regulatory T cells. The data were produced by immunoSEQ multiplex PCR, yet TCRdb's version contains in-frame clones alone and is incomplete. Counted here are 45,000 to 50,000 clones, roughly 84% occurring once; the ten biggest clones make up 0.35%. The sequencing input was naive CD8+ T cells sorted from blood. These receptors were taken from a human donor in good health.

The rearrangement joins TRBV5-1 to TRBJ2-7; no clear D gene. V lost 5 bases, J lost 3 bases, and 9 bases lay in between. The CDR3 totals 12 residues. The germline V gene has CDR1 SGHRS and CDR2 YFSETQ. DNA for the CDR3: TGCGCCAGCAGACTAAAAGACTACGAGCAGTACTTC. Its protein product is CASRLKDYEQYF.

The CDR3 protein is CASSLAGVTDTQYF. CDR3 bases: TGTGCCAGCAGTCTAGCGGGGGTCACAGATACGCAGTATTTT. This chain uses TRBV27 with TRBJ2-3, with 10 bases fitting TRBD2. This CDR3 is built from 14 residues. V shed 5 bases, J shed 2 bases, and the junction held 1 base outside the gene matches. In germline, CDR1 is MNHEY, CDR2 SMNVEV (reference sequence).

J is TRBJ2-1 and V is TRBV6-5; D call uncertain. Germline CDR1 MNHEY, CDR2 SVGAGI. The CDR3 runs 14 residues. The germline V and J ends were trimmed by 0 bases and 5 bases, with 8 bases remaining between them. Written as DNA, the CDR3 is TGTGCCAGCAGTTACTCGGGATCTCACAATGAGCAGTTCTTC. It specifies CASSYSGSHNEQFF.

The table lists this clone with a count of one. V usage is TRBV14 and J usage is TRBJ2-7; D ambiguous. The V gene lost 3 bases and the J gene lost 4 bases, with 16 bases spanning the gap. The germline V gene encodes CDR1 SGHDN and CDR2 FVKESK. The CDR3 length is 15 residues. As DNA, the CDR3 is TGTGCCAGCAGCCACCCCAAGGCCGAGCCATACGAGCAGTACTTC. Translated, it gives CASSHPKAEPYEQYF.

This chain connects TRBV4-1 to TRBJ1-2, with TRBD1 as a possible D gene (5 bases). Germline V gives CDR1 MGHRA, CDR2 YSYEKL. The CDR3 is 13 residues long. Trimming removed 0 bases at V and 8 bases at J, with 10 bases between. In nucleotides, the CDR3 is TGCGCCAGCAGCCAAGAGGGGGTTAGGGGCTACACCTTC. This translates into CASSQEGVRGYTF.

This clone has just a few counts. The V call is TRBV5-4, the J call TRBJ1-1, with D unresolved. The V gene lost 4 bases and the J gene lost 6 bases, with 13 bases spanning the gap. CDR1 SGHNT and CDR2 YYREEE come from the germline V gene (reference sequence). CDR3 size: 13 residues. CDR3 sequence: CASSLPERAEAFF. CDR3 in DNA: TGTGCCAGCAGCCTACCCGAAAGGGCTGAAGCTTTCTTT.

In this sample, this clone turned up a few times. The gene calls are TRBV7-9 and TRBJ1-3, with D perhaps TRBD1 (5 bases). Germline V gene data show CDR1 as SEHNR and CDR2 as FQNEAQ (reference sequence). The CDR3 extends over 12 amino acids. V lost 11 bases, J lost 3 bases, and 11 bases lay in between. The CDR3 loop is CAVWDGGNTIYF. As DNA, the CDR3 is TGTGCCGTGTGGGACGGTGGAAACACCATATATTTT.

V is TRBV7-9 and J is TRBJ2-7; D perhaps matches TRBD1 (6 bases). CDR1 is SEHNR, CDR2 FQNEAQ, per germline (reference sequence). Trimming shortened V by 5 bases and J by 6 bases, and 11 bases separated the two germline ends. The CDR3 is made up of 12 amino acids. The CDR3 loop is CASSVRGSEQYF. The CDR3 DNA follows: TGTGCCAGCAGCGTCAGGGGCTCCGAGCAGTACTTC. Combining the CDR3 with reference TRBV7-9 and TRBJ2-7 gives the whole variable domain DTGVSQNPRHKITKRGQNVTFRCDPISEHNRLYWYRQTLGQGPEFLTYFQNEAQLEKSRLLSDRFSAERPKGSFSTLEIQRTEQGDSAMYLCASSVRGSEQYFGPGTRLTVT.

About this clone: This specimen includes other DNA sequences encoding the same CDR3. V is TRBV2 and J is TRBJ2-7, with D possibly TRBD2 on 6 matching bases. Germline CDR1 and CDR2: SNHLY and FYNNEI. The V and J ends lost 3 bases and 3 bases respectively, with 15 bases between them. The CDR3 is 15 amino acids. The CDR3 region is CASSEGGQSLYEQYF. CDR3 bases: TGTGCCAGCAGTGAGGGGGGTCAGTCTCTCTACGAGCAGTACTTC.

This clone appeared a few times. The V and J genes are TRBV7-9 and TRBJ2-2, with D perhaps matching TRBD1 (6 bases). This CDR3 is built from 16 residues. V was shortened by 1 base and J by 5 bases, with 14 bases between the two germline ends. Looked up from germline, CDR1 is SEHNR and CDR2 is FQNEAQ (reference sequence). CDR3 loop: CASSLEQGGITGELFF. DNA for the CDR3: TGTGCCAGCAGCTTAGAACAGGGTGGAATTACCGGGGAGCTGTTTTTT.

The chain uses TRBV9 and TRBJ2-5; D not certain. The germline gives CDR1 SGDLS, CDR2 YYNGEE. The CDR3 contains 15 residues. Trimming shortened V by 2 bases and J by 1 base, and 12 bases separated the two germline ends. Here the CDR3 DNA reads TGTGCCAGCAGCGTGGGGTTCGCTCTCCAAGAGACCCAGTACTTC. Encoded protein: CASSVGFALQETQYF.

This chain joins TRBV11-2 and TRBJ2-5; 13 bases are shared with TRBD2. The CDR3 is 14 amino acids. V shed 8 bases, J shed 7 bases, and the junction held 7 bases outside the gene matches. Germline CDR1 SGHAT, CDR2 FQNNGV. CDR3 DNA sequence: TGTGCCAGCGCCCGACTAGCGGGAGGTTGGACCCAGTACTTC. Amino acids: CASARLAGGWTQYF.

This chain links TRBV13 with TRBJ1-1; 8 positions agree with TRBD1. With V trimmed by 6 bases and J by 5 bases, 2 bases remained unmatched. The CDR3 extends over 12 amino acids. CDR1 is PRHDT, CDR2 FYEKMQ, per germline (reference sequence). In DNA, the CDR3 is TGTGCCAGCAGTGACAGGGGAACTGAAGCTTTCTTT. Translating it yields CASSDRGTEAFF.

The chain recombines TRBV9 with TRBJ2-3, with unresolved D. This CDR3 has 20 residues. CDR1 is SGDLS and CDR2 is YYNGEE in the germline V gene. The V end was cut by 1 base, the J end by 0 bases, with 24 bases between. CDR3 protein: CASSVNPDLEPYASTDTQYF. CDR3 coding DNA: TGTGCCAGCAGCGTAAACCCAGACTTAGAACCCTATGCTAGCACAGATACGCAGTATTTT.

This clone was counted only a few times. The CDR3 coding sequence is TGTGCCAGCAGCCCCCTTACCGGGGAGCTGTTTTTT. It specifies CASSPLTGELFF. The rearrangement links TRBV11-3 to TRBJ2-2; D uncertain. The germline V gene has CDR1 SGHNT and CDR2 YENEEA. With 5 bases removed from V and 5 bases from J, the gap between germline ends came to 6 bases. The CDR3 has 12 amino acids. Full variable domain (rest looked up from reference TRBV11-3 and TRBJ2-2): EAGVVQSPRYKIIEKKQPVAFWCNPISGHNTLYWYLQNLGQGPELLIRYENEEAVDDSQLPKDRFSAERLKGVDSTLKIQPAELGDSAVYLCASSPLTGELFFGEGSRLTVL.

This rearrangement joins TRBV7-2 to TRBJ2-7; D not certain. The CDR3 runs 12 residues. The V gene lost 1 base and the J gene lost 3 bases, with 4 bases spanning the gap. Germline V CDR1 and CDR2: SGHTA, FQGNSA. The CDR3 sequence is CASSLVRYEQYF. CDR3 sequence (DNA): TGTGCCAGCAGCTTAGTGCGCTACGAGCAGTACTTC.

The chain joins TRBV18 to TRBJ2-7, with 8 bases that match TRBD1. Unmatched junction bases numbered 3, after V lost 6 bases and J lost 2 bases. Germline lookup yields CDR1 KGHSH and CDR2 LQKENI. The CDR3 is 13 residues long. The DNA of the CDR3 is TGTGCCAGCTCCCGGACAGGGCCCTACGAGCAGTACTTC. Translated: CASSRTGPYEQYF.

V gene TRBV27 combines with J gene TRBJ2-7, with 8 bases fitting TRBD1. The CDR3 is 14 residues long. From germline, CDR1 is MNHEY and CDR2 SMNVEV (reference sequence). V dropped 8 bases and J dropped 1; count of bases not matched to a gene: 7. CDR3 in DNA: TGTGCCAGCTCACCAGGGGGCGGGTCCTACGAGCAGTACTTC. Protein product: CASSPGGGSYEQYF.

The rearrangement links TRBV27 to TRBJ2-7; a possible D gene is TRBD2 (5 bases). Trimming removed 3 bases at V and 4 bases at J, with 10 bases between. Germline values: CDR1 MNHEY, CDR2 SMNVEV (reference sequence). The length of the CDR3 is 13 residues. The CDR3 DNA is TGTGCCAGCAGTTTCGGGGTAACTTACGAGCAGTACTTC. It codes for CASSFGVTYEQYF.